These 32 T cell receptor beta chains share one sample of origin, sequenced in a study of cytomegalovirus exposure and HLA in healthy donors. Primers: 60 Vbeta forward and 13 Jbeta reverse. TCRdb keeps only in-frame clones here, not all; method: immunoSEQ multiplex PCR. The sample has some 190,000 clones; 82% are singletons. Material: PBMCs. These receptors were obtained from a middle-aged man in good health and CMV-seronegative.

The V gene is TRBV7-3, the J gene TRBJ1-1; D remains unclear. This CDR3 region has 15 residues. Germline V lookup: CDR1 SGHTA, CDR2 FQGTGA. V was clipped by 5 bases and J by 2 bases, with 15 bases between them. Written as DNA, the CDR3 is TGTGCCAGCAGCACAACGGGCGGGTATAACACTGAAGCTTTCTTT. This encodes CASSTTGGYNTEAFF.

The CDR3 reads CASGREQYF. CDR3 sequence (DNA): TGTGCCAGCGGCAGAGAGCAGTACTTC. This rearrangement joins TRBV5-8 to TRBJ2-7; D remains unclear. CDR1 and CDR2 from the germline V gene are SGHTS and YDEGEE. Between the trimmed V and J ends, which lost 7 bases and 7 bases, there was a span of 6 bases. The CDR3 contains 9 residues.

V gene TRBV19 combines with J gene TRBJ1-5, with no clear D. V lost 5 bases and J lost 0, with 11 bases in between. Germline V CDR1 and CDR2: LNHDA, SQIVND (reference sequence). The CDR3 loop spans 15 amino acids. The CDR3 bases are TGTGCCAGTAGTGGTGGAGTAGATAGCAATCAGCCCCAGCATTTT. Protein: CASSGGVDSNQPQHF.

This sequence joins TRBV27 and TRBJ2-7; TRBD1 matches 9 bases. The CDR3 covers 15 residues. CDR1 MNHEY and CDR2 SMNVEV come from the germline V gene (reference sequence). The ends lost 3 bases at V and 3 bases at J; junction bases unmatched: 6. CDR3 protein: CASSFTGTGFYEQYF. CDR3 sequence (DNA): TGTGCCAGCAGTTTTACCGGGACAGGGTTCTACGAGCAGTACTTC.

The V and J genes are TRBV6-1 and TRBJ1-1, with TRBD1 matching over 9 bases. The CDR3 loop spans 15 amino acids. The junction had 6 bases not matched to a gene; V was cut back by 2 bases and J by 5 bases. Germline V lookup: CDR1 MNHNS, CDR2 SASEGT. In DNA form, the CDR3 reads TGTGCCAGCAGTGAACTTTGGACAGGGGATACTGAAGCTTTCTTT. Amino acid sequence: CASSELWTGDTEAFF.

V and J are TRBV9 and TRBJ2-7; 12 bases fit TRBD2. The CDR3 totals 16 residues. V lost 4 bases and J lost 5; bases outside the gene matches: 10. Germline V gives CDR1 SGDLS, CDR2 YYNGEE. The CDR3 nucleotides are TGTGCCAGCAGCTCGCGGCGACTAGCGGGAGAGGACGAGCAGTACTTC. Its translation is CASSSRRLAGEDEQYF.

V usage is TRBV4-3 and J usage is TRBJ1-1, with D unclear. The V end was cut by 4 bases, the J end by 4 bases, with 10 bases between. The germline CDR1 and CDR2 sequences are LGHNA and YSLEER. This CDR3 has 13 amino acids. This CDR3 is CASSLTGGTEAFF. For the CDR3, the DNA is TGCGCCAGCAGCCTAACCGGAGGCACTGAAGCTTTCTTT.

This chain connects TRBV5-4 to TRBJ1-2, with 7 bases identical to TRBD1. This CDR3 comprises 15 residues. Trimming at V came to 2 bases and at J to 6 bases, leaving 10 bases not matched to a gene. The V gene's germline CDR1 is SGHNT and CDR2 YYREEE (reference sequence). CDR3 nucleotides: TGTGCCAGCAGCTTAAGGAACAGGGGTGGGGATGGCTACACCTTC. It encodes CASSLRNRGGDGYTF.

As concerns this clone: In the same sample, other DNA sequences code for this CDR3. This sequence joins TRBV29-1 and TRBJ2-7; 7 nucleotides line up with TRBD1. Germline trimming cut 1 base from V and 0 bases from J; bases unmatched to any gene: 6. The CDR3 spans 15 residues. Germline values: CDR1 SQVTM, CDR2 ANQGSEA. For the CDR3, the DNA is TGCAGCGTTGAAGGGGGACGGACAGGCTCCTACGAGCAGTACTTC. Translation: CSVEGGRTGSYEQYF.

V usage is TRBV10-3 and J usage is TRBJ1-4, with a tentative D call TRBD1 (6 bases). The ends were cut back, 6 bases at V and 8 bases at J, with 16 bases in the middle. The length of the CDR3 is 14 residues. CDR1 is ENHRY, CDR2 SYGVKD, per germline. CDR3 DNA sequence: TGTGCCATCAGCCCTCGGGCACAGGGAGAAAAACTGTTTTTT. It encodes CAISPRAQGEKLFF.

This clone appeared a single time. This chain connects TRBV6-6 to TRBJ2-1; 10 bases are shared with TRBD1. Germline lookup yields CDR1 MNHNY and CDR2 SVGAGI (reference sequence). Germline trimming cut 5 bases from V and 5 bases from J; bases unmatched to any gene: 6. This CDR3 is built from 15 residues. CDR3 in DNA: TGTGCCAGCAGTAGAGGACAGGGGGTACACAATGAGCAGTTCTTC. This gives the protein CASSRGQGVHNEQFF.

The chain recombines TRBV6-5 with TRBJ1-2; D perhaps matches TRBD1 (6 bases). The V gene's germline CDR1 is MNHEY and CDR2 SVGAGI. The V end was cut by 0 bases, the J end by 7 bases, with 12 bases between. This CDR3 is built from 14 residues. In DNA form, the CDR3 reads TGTGCCAGCAGTTACTCGGGCAGGGGTACTGGCTACACCTTC. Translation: CASSYSGRGTGYTF.

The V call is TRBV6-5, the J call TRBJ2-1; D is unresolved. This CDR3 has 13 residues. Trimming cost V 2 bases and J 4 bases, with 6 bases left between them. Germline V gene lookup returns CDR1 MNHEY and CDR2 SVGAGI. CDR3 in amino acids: CASSYDEYNEQFF. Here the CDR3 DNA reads TGTGCCAGCAGTTACGATGAGTACAATGAGCAGTTCTTC.

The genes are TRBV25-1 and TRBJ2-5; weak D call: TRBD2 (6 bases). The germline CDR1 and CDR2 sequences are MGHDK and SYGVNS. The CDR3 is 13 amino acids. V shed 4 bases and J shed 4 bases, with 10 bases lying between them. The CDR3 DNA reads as TGTGCCAGCAGTGTTGGGGGGAGAGAGACCCAGTACTTC. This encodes CASSVGGRETQYF.

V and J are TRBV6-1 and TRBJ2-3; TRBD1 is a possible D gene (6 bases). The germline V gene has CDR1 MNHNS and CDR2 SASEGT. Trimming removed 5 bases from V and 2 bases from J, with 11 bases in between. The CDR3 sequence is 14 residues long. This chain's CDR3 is CASSIQGSTDTQYF. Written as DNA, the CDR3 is TGTGCCAGCAGTATACAGGGTTCCACAGATACGCAGTATTTT.

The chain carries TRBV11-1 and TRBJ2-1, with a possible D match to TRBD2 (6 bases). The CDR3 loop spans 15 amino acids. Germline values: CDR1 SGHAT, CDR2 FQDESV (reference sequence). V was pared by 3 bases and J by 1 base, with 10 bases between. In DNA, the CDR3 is TGTGCCAGCAGCTTCATAGCGGAATCCTACAATGAGCAGTTCTTC. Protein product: CASSFIAESYNEQFF.

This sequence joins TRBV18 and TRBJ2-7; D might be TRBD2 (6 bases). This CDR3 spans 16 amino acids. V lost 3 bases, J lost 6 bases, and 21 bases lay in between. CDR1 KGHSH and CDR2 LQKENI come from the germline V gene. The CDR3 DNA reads TGTGCCAGCTCACCGACCCTAAAAACACTCGGGGGCGAGCAGTACTTC. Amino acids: CASSPTLKTLGGEQYF.

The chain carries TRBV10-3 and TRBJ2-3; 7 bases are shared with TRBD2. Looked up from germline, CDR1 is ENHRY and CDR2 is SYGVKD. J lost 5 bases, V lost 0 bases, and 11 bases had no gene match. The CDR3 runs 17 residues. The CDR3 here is CAISESPLAELLDTQYF. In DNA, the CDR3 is TGTGCCATCAGTGAGTCCCCCCTAGCGGAACTCTTAGATACGCAGTATTTT.

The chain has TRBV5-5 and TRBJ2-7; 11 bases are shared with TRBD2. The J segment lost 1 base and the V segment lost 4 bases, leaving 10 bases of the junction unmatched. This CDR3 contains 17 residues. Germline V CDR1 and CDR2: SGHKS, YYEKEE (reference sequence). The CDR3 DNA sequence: TGTGCCAGCAGCCCCTATAAACTAGCGGGGGTTTCCTACGAGCAGTACTTC. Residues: CASSPYKLAGVSYEQYF.

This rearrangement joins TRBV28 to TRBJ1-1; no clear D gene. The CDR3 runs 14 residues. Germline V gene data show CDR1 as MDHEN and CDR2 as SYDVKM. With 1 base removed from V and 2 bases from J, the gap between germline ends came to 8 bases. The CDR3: CASSLYNKNTEAFF. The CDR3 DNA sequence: TGTGCCAGCAGTTTATATAACAAAAACACTGAAGCTTTCTTT.

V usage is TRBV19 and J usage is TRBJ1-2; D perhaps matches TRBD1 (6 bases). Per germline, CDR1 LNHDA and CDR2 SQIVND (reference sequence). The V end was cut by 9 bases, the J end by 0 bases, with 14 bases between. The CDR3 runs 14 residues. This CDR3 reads CASRHTGSNYGYTF. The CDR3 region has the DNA TGTGCCAGCAGACACACAGGGTCTAACTATGGCTACACCTTC.

The CDR3 bases are TGTGCCACCAGCAGAGGAGTGCTAGCGGGGCCCCAAGAGACCCAGTACTTC. This sequence encodes CATSRGVLAGPQETQYF. The chain carries TRBV15 and TRBJ2-5; 9 bases are a match to TRBD2. This CDR3 is 17 amino acids long. Unmatched junction bases numbered 7, after V lost 1 base and J lost 1 base. Germline V lookup: CDR1 LNHNV, CDR2 YYDKDF (reference sequence).

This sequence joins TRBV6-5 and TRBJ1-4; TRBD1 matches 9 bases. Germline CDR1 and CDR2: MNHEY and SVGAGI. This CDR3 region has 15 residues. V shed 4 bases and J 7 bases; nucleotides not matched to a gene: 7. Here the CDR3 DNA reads TGTGCCAGCAGTTCAATCACAGGGGGCAGTGAAAAACTGTTTTTT. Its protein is CASSSITGGSEKLFF.

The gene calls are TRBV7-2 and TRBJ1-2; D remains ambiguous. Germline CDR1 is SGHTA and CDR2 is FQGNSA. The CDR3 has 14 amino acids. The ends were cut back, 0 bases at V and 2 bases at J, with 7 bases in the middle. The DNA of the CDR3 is TGTGCCAGCAGCTTAGCTAACAGAAACTATGGCTACACCTTC. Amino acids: CASSLANRNYGYTF.

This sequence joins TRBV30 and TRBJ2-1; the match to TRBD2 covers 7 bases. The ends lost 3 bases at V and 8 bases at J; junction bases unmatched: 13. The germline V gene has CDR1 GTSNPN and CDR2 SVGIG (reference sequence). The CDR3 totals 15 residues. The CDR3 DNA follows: TGTGCCTGGAGGCTCGGCGGGAGCAGTATCCATGAGCAGTTCTTC. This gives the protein CAWRLGGSSIHEQFF.

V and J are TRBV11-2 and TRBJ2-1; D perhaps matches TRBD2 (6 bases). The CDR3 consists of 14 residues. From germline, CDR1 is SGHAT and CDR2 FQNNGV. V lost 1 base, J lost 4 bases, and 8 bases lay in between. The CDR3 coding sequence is TGTGCCAGCAGCTTAGCTAGCGCGTACAATGAGCAGTTCTTC. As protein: CASSLASAYNEQFF.

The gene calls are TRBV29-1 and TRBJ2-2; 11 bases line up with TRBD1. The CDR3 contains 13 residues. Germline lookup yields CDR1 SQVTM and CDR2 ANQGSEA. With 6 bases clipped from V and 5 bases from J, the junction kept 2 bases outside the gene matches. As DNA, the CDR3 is TGCAGCGTCCGGGACAGGGGGACCGGGGAGCTGTTTTTT. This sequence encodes CSVRDRGTGELFF.

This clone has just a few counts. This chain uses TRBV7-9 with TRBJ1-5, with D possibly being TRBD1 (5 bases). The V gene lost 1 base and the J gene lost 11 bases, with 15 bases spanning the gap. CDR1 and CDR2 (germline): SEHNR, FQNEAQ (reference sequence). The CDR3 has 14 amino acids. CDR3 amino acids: CASSLEVSGSAQHF. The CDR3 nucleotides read TGTGCCAGCAGCTTAGAGGTTTCAGGGTCCGCCCAGCATTTT. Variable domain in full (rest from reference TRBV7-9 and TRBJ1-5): DTGVSQNPRHKITKRGQNVTFRCDPISEHNRLYWYRQTLGQGPEFLTYFQNEAQLEKSRLLSDRFSAERPKGSFSTLEIQRTEQGDSAMYLCASSLEVSGSAQHFGDGTRLSIL.

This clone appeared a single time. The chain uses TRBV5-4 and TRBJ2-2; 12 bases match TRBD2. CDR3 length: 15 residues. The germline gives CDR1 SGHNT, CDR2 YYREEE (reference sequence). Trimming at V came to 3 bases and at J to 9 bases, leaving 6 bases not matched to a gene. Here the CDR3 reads CASSSMTSGSRELFF. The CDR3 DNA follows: TGTGCCAGCAGCTCGATGACTAGCGGGAGTAGGGAGCTGTTTTTT.

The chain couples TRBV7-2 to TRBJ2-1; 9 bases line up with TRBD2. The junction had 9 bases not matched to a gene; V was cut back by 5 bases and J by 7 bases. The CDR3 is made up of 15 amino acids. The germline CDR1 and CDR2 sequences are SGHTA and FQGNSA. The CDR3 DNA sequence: TGTGCCAGCAGCCCGATGGGGGCGGGAGGGAATGAGCAGTTCTTC. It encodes CASSPMGAGGNEQFF. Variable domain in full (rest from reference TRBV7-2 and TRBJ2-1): GAGVSQSPSNKVTEKGKDVELRCDPISGHTALYWYRQSLGQGLEFLIYFQGNSAPDKSGLPSDRFSAERTGGSVSTLTIQRTQQEDSAVYLCASSPMGAGGNEQFFGPGTRLTVL.

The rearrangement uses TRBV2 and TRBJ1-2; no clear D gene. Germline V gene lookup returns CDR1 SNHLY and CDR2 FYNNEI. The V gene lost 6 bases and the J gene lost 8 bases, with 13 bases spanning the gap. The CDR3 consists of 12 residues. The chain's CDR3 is CASSELGGGYTF. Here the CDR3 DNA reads TGTGCCAGCAGCGAACTGGGAGGCGGCTACACCTTC.

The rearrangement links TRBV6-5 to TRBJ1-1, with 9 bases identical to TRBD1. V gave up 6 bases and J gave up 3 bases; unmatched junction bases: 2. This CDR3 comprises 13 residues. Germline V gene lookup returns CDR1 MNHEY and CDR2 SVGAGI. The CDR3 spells CASRGQGYTEAFF. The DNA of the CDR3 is TGTGCCAGCAGGGGACAGGGCTACACTGAAGCTTTCTTT.